The 22 T cell receptor beta chains in this list originate from one sample, sequenced in a study of T cell repertoires in cytomegalovirus infection. MiXCR, run by TCRdb on the reads, gives a single entry per CDR3 protein. In the table there are 250,000 to 400,000 distinct CDR3 sequences, around 25% of which are singletons. For these TCRs, the target antigens are not known. Sequenced material: cultured PBMCs, taken from culture after CMV antigen stimulation. These receptors were taken from a human donor in good health (CMV status not recorded). Some clones in this sample may be carry-over from other donors' samples.

CDR3: CASSPRTLDQPQHF. The CDR3 bases are TGTGCCAGCAGTCCCCGGACCCTAGATCAGCCCCAGCATTTT. V is TRBV27 and J is TRBJ1-5; no clear D. The germline V and J ends were trimmed by 5 bases and 5 bases, with 13 bases remaining between them. This CDR3 spans 14 amino acids. CDR1 and CDR2 from the germline V gene are MNHEY and SMNVEV (reference sequence).

This clonotype came up many times. CDR3 sequence reads: CASSLGEDTEAFF. The CDR3 region has the DNA TGTGCCAGCAGCTTAGGAGAAGACACTGAAGCTTTCTTT. V is TRBV7-8 and J is TRBJ1-1; D remains ambiguous. CDR1 and CDR2 from the germline V gene are SGHVS and FQNEAQ. There are 13 residues in the CDR3. V was trimmed by 1 base and J by 3 bases, leaving 6 bases between them.

The V gene is TRBV7-6, the J gene TRBJ2-5, with a tentative D call TRBD1 (6 bases). This CDR3 has 17 amino acids. Deletions cut 5 bases from V and 2 bases from J, with 21 bases between. Germline lookup yields CDR1 SGHVS and CDR2 FNYEAQ. Here the CDR3 DNA reads TGTGCCAGCAGCCCAAACAGGGTGGCAGCAAAACAAGAGACCCAGTACTTC. Translated, it gives CASSPNRVAAKQETQYF.

The chain employs TRBV6-2 or TRBV6-3 and TRBJ1-2, with 8 nucleotides matching TRBD1. This CDR3 spans 13 amino acids. In germline, CDR1 is MNHEY, CDR2 SVGEGT. V trimming: 6 bases; J trimming: 8 bases; junction bases outside the gene matches: 8. The CDR3 protein is CASRKRDRKGYTF. Written as DNA, the CDR3 is TGTGCCAGCAGGAAACGGGACAGGAAAGGCTACACCTTC.

This clonotype was detected only a few times. The chain carries TRBV28 and TRBJ2-5; perhaps TRBD2 as D (5 bases). Germline-derived CDR1 and CDR2 are MDHEN and SYDVKM. The CDR3 is 14 amino acids. The germline V and J ends were trimmed by 5 bases and 5 bases, with 15 bases remaining between them. The CDR3 sequence is CASSPSLAGETQYF. CDR3 sequence (DNA): TGTGCCAGCAGTCCCTCCCTAGCCGGCGAGACCCAGTACTTC.

The genes are TRBV20-1 and TRBJ1-4; no definite D call. The V end lost 0 bases, the J end lost 9 bases, and 11 bases lay between the germline ends. Germline CDR1 is DFQATT and CDR2 is SNEGSKA (reference sequence). The CDR3 is made up of 13 amino acids. The CDR3 spells CSARDTAPKKLFF. The CDR3 DNA reads as TGCAGTGCTAGAGATACAGCTCCTAAAAAACTGTTTTTT.

The chain couples TRBV2 to TRBJ1-2; D is perhaps TRBD1 (6 bases). Germline assignment: CDR1 SNHLY and CDR2 FYNNEI. CDR3 length equals 12 residues. Deletions cut 6 bases from V and 14 bases from J, with 19 bases between. The CDR3 reads CASSEDSVKRTF. The CDR3 DNA follows: TGTGCCAGCAGCGAGGACAGCGTAAAGAGGACCTTC.

The gene calls are TRBV20-1 and TRBJ1-2, with D possibly TRBD1 on 6 matching bases. The CDR3 is 14 amino acids. CDR1 is DFQATT and CDR2 is SNEGSKA in the germline V gene (reference sequence). Trimming cost V 5 bases and J 2 bases, with 15 bases left between them. CDR3 DNA: TGCAGTGCTTTCGACAGGCGAGAGAACTATGGCTACACCTTC. Protein sequence: CSAFDRRENYGYTF.

V is TRBV6-5 and J is TRBJ2-2; no reliable D call. The V gene's germline CDR1 is MNHEY and CDR2 SVGAGI. CDR3 size: 12 residues. Trimming removed 7 bases at V and 5 bases at J, with 8 bases between. Here the CDR3 DNA reads TGTGCCAGCACCCCTGGAACCGGGGAGCTGTTTTTT. It is translated as CASTPGTGELFF.

CDR3 coding DNA: TGTGCCAGCCGACAGGGTAGCACAGATACGCAGTATTTT. Translated, it gives CASRQGSTDTQYF. The V call is TRBV28, the J call TRBJ2-3; 7 bases map to TRBD1. The CDR3 covers 13 residues. V lost 8 bases and J lost 0; bases outside the gene matches: 2. The germline gives CDR1 MDHEN, CDR2 SYDVKM.

This clonotype was seen a handful of times. V gene TRBV10-3 combines with J gene TRBJ2-3; 7 nucleotides line up with TRBD2. CDR3 length: 15 residues. Germline lookup yields CDR1 ENHRY and CDR2 SYGVKD. J lost 6 bases, V lost 10 bases, and 16 bases had no gene match. The DNA for the CDR3 is TGTGCCACCGAACGGAAGGCGGGAGCCGGGGATACGCAGTATTTT. Encoded protein: CATERKAGAGDTQYF.

The chain combines TRBV6-2 or TRBV6-3 with TRBJ2-5; no clear D. The V end was cut by 7 bases, the J end by 5 bases, with 14 bases between. CDR3 length: 13 amino acids. Germline values: CDR1 MNHEY, CDR2 SVGEGT. The CDR3 region has the DNA TGTGCCAGCATTAGCAACCGGATCGAGACCCAGTACTTC. This sequence encodes CASISNRIETQYF.

The sample holds a few counts of this clonotype. The V and J genes are TRBV28 and TRBJ2-7, with 10 bases aligning to TRBD1. Per germline, CDR1 MDHEN and CDR2 SYDVKM. The CDR3 is 15 residues long. Trimming took 7 bases from V and 3 from J; bases not matched to a gene: 9. The CDR3 DNA is TGTGCCAGCACCGGTACCGGGACAGGGGACTACGAGCAGTACGTC. Translating gives CASTGTGTGDYEQYV.

This clonotype was picked up a small number of times. This chain joins TRBV19 and TRBJ2-2, with D uncertain. V lost 10 bases to trimming and J lost 1 base, with 13 bases between them. The CDR3 spans 14 residues. The germline V gene encodes CDR1 LNHDA and CDR2 SQIVND (reference sequence). The CDR3 DNA is TGTGCCACCAAAGGGTGGGGGAACACCGGGGAGCTGTTTTTT. Its translation is CATKGWGNTGELFF.

The CDR3 region is CASSDLDTQYF. CDR3 DNA: TGCGCCAGCAGTGACTTAGATACGCAGTATTTT. The chain links TRBV10-2 to TRBJ2-3; D not resolved. The ends were cut back, 3 bases at V and 5 bases at J, with 3 bases in the middle. The CDR3 sequence is 11 residues long. Germline CDR1 reads WSHSY; CDR2 reads SAAADI.

V and J are TRBV9 and TRBJ2-2; TRBD1 is a possible D gene (7 bases). V was clipped by 0 bases and J by 4 bases, with 16 bases between them. Germline V lookup: CDR1 SGDLS, CDR2 YYNGEE. The CDR3 runs to 17 residues. CDR3 coding DNA: TGTGCCAGCAGCGTAGAGGGGCAGGGGGGTATCACCGGGGAGCTGTTTTTT. Its translation: CASSVEGQGGITGELFF. The whole variable domain, remainder taken from reference TRBV9 and TRBJ2-2, is DSGVTQTPKHLITATGQRVTLRCSPRSGDLSVYWYQQSLDQGLQFLIQYYNGEERAKGNILERFSAQQFPDLHSELNLSSLELGDSALYFCASSVEGQGGITGELFFGEGSRLTVL.

The chain has TRBV28 and TRBJ1-4; weak D call: TRBD1 (6 bases). V lost 2 bases and J 0 bases, leaving 10 bases between the germline ends. The CDR3 has 16 residues. Germline values: CDR1 MDHEN, CDR2 SYDVKM. The CDR3 DNA is TGTGCCAGCAGTTTACAATGGACAGCAACTAATGAAAAACTGTTTTTT. Amino acids: CASSLQWTATNEKLFF.

The V and J genes are TRBV30 and TRBJ1-3, with 8 bases aligning to TRBD1. Germline loops: CDR1 GTSNPN, CDR2 SVGIG (reference sequence). Losses at the gene ends were 2 bases for V and 5 bases for J; bases not matched to a gene: 14. This CDR3 is built from 17 residues. The CDR3 region has the DNA TGTGCCTGGAGTATTATTAGACAGGGGCCCGGGAGAAACACCATATATTTT. Translated, it gives CAWSIIRQGPGRNTIYF.

The V gene is TRBV20-1, the J gene TRBJ2-7; D gene ambiguous. CDR3 length equals 12 residues. V shed 5 bases and J shed 5 bases, with 13 bases lying between them. CDR1 DFQATT and CDR2 SNEGSKA come from the germline V gene (reference sequence). The CDR3 DNA sequence: TGCAGTGCTTCTTTAGCTTGGGACGAGCAGTACTTC. This encodes CSASLAWDEQYF.

The chain couples TRBV5-1 to TRBJ2-1, with D possibly matching TRBD1 (6 bases). Germline-derived CDR1 and CDR2 are SGHRS and YFSETQ. The CDR3 sequence is 13 residues long. Trimming removed 2 bases at V and 5 bases at J, with 8 bases between. This CDR3 is CASSFTGNNEQFF. CDR3 nucleotide sequence: TGCGCCAGCAGCTTCACAGGGAACAATGAGCAGTTCTTC.

Only a few counts were recorded for this clonotype. V and J are TRBV6-5 and TRBJ2-1; 7 bases map to TRBD1. Germline assignment: CDR1 MNHEY and CDR2 SVGAGI. This CDR3 comprises 15 residues. J was trimmed by 2 bases and V by 0 bases; bases with no gene match: 1. The CDR3 loop is CASSYSGGAYNEQFF. For the CDR3, the DNA is TGTGCCAGCAGTTACTCAGGGGGCGCCTACAATGAGCAGTTCTTC.

Ten or more counts support this clonotype. This chain joins TRBV6-1 and TRBJ1-5; D is possibly TRBD1 (5 bases). Looked up from germline, CDR1 is MNHNS and CDR2 is SASEGT. This CDR3 is built from 15 residues. V was trimmed by 4 bases and J by 4 bases, leaving 14 bases between them. CDR3 coding DNA: TGTGCCAGCAGTGGAACCGGGACGTTTAATCAGCCCCAGCATTTT. Protein sequence: CASSGTGTFNQPQHF.